This TCR beta chain is from a study of blood T cell repertoires in COVID-19. This table comes from immunoSEQ multiplex PCR, and its TCRdb copy is limited to in-frame clones, with some not included. The repertoire holds around 30,000 clones, 89% seen once, with 0.5% to 0.7% in the top ten. Germline V CDR1 and CDR2: SQVTM, ANQGSEA. CDR3 size: 15 residues. V was clipped by 7 bases and J by 5 bases; unmatched bases: 11. The chain recombines TRBV29-1 with TRBJ2-2, with 9 bases matching TRBD2. This TCR came from a middle-aged woman with active or convalescent COVID-19. The source material was peripheral blood. This CDR3 reads CSGAVAGVRTGELFF. DNA of the CDR3: TGCAGCGGAGCGGTAGCGGGAGTCCGAACCGGGGAGCTGTTTTTT.